Following are 12 T cell receptor beta chains from one sample sequenced in a study of blood T cell repertoires in COVID-19. Profiled with immunoSEQ multiplex PCR; TCRdb holds only in-frame clones, not every one. In the table there are 300,000 to 450,000 clones, roughly 86% of which are singletons. Sequenced input: PBMCs or T cells enriched from blood (not recorded which). All receptors come from a man aged 25-45 years who had recovered from COVID-19.

The chain is built from TRBV29-1 and TRBJ1-6; D is unclear. There are 13 residues in the CDR3. CDR1 is SQVTM, CDR2 ANQGSEA, per germline. V was pared by 0 bases and J by 9 bases, with 9 bases between. CDR3 sequence: CSVEEDTASPLHF. The DNA for the CDR3 is TGCAGCGTTGAAGAAGACACGGCTTCACCCCTCCACTTT.

The chain employs TRBV10-3 and TRBJ1-1; D perhaps matches TRBD1 (5 bases). V was shortened by 5 bases and J by 8 bases, with 9 bases between the two germline ends. Germline values: CDR1 ENHRY, CDR2 SYGVKD. This CDR3 is 11 amino acids long. CDR3 loop: CAISQGEEAFF. The CDR3 nucleotides are TGTGCCATCAGTCAGGGTGAAGAAGCTTTCTTT.

The chain employs TRBV5-1 and TRBJ2-3, with 8 bases fitting TRBD1. Looked up from germline, CDR1 is SGHRS and CDR2 is YFSETQ. The CDR3 sequence is 17 residues long. V shed 4 bases and J 2 bases; nucleotides not matched to a gene: 12. The CDR3 is CASSPTAGTGYTDTQYF. CDR3 nucleotides: TGCGCCAGCAGCCCTACCGCCGGGACAGGATACACAGATACGCAGTATTTT.

This chain joins TRBV7-6 and TRBJ1-2; tentative D call: TRBD1 (5 bases). Trimming pared 5 bases from V and 8 bases from J, leaving 15 bases between. CDR3 length: 13 amino acids. Germline values: CDR1 SGHVS, CDR2 FNYEAQ. CDR3 in amino acids: CASSQGEDLGYTF. As DNA, the CDR3 is TGTGCCAGCAGCCAGGGTGAGGACCTAGGCTACACCTTC.

This chain connects TRBV5-6 to TRBJ2-2, with 7 bases identical to TRBD1. This CDR3 is 17 amino acids long. The junction had 8 bases not matched to a gene; V was cut back by 2 bases and J by 1 base. Germline V lookup: CDR1 SGHDT, CDR2 YYEEEE. CDR3 in amino acids: CASSLRTGYMNTGELFF. The CDR3, as DNA: TGTGCCAGCAGCTTAAGGACAGGATACATGAACACCGGGGAGCTGTTTTTT.

DNA for the CDR3: TGTGCCACCGCTTCCGGGGGGGGCAGCACAGATACGCAGTATTTT. Translated: CATASGGGSTDTQYF. V and J are TRBV15 and TRBJ2-3; 8 positions agree with TRBD2. V dropped 8 bases and J dropped 0; count of bases not matched to a gene: 7. The germline CDR1 and CDR2 sequences are LNHNV and YYDKDF (reference sequence). CDR3 length: 15 residues.

J is TRBJ1-5 and V is TRBV10-3; 8 nucleotides line up with TRBD1. The CDR3 has 14 amino acids. Germline loops: CDR1 ENHRY, CDR2 SYGVKD. V was pared by 6 bases and J by 2 bases, with 3 bases of the junction left unmatched. The CDR3 DNA reads as TGTGCCATCAGGGACAGGGAGGGCAATCAGCCCCAGCATTTT. Translating gives CAIRDREGNQPQHF.

V and J are TRBV7-9 and TRBJ2-1, with D perhaps matching TRBD1 (5 bases). CDR1 is SEHNR and CDR2 is FQNEAQ in the germline V gene (reference sequence). V was pared by 2 bases and J by 2 bases, with 10 bases between. The CDR3 runs 15 residues. The CDR3 bases are TGTGCCAGCAGCTTAAGGCAGGGTACCTACAATGAGCAGTTCTTC. Its translation is CASSLRQGTYNEQFF.

CDR3 loop: CASSLLPGMSNEQFF. CDR3 nucleotides: TGCGCCAGCAGCTTGCTCCCGGGGATGAGCAATGAGCAGTTCTTC. The V gene is TRBV5-1, the J gene TRBJ2-1; TRBD2 might be the D (5 bases). The ends were cut back, 1 base at V and 6 bases at J, with 14 bases in the middle. The V gene's germline CDR1 is SGHRS and CDR2 YFSETQ. This CDR3 comprises 15 residues.

V is TRBV28 and J is TRBJ2-7, with 8 nucleotides matching TRBD1. Germline V CDR1 and CDR2: MDHEN, SYDVKM. This CDR3 has 15 amino acids. Trimming took 4 bases from V and 0 from J; bases not matched to a gene: 5. CDR3: CASSSPGTGSYEQYF. For the CDR3, the DNA is TGTGCCAGCAGTTCACCGGGGACAGGCTCCTACGAGCAGTACTTC.

The CDR3 loop is CASSPISTGDNSPLHF. In DNA, the CDR3 is TGTGCCAGCAGCCCCATTTCGACAGGGGACAATTCACCCCTCCACTTT. The chain carries TRBV6-2 or TRBV6-3 and TRBJ1-6; 8 nucleotides line up with TRBD1. V shed 6 bases, J shed 7 bases, and the junction held 11 bases outside the gene matches. The CDR3 is made up of 16 amino acids. Germline CDR1 is MNHEY and CDR2 is SVGEGT.

This sequence joins TRBV18 and TRBJ1-5; possibly TRBD1 for D (6 bases). V was shortened by 3 bases and J by 7 bases, with 10 bases between the two germline ends. Germline-derived CDR1 and CDR2 are KGHSH and LQKENI. This CDR3 has 13 amino acids. The CDR3 loop reads CASSPSGAQPQHF. The CDR3 nucleotides are TGTGCCAGCTCACCCTCAGGGGCCCAGCCCCAGCATTTT.